These T cell receptor beta chains were read from a single sample in a study of shared clonotypes between healthy human individuals. Only in-frame clones appear in the TCRdb table, and some are missing; sequencing was by immunoSEQ multiplex PCR. Found here are a few hundred thousand clones, approximately 65% of them singletons; the top ten hold 11%. Sequencing used memory CD4+ T cells sorted from blood. These receptors were collected from a man aged 25-45 years in good health. The conserved cysteine and the conserved F or W are not part of the CDR3 here.

v_gene: TRBV30
CDR3aa: ACRPPRGGDTEAF

v_gene: TRBV7-8
CDR3aa: ASSLRTGTSATDTQY

v_gene: TRBV20-1
CDR3aa: SARDTRAF

v_gene: TRBV2
CDR3aa: ASSPGTGIQETQY

v_gene: TRBV28
CDR3aa: ASSRTDTDTQY

v_gene: TRBV5-1
CDR3aa: ASSRAEAYEQY

v_gene: TRBV5-8
CDR3aa: ASSLVQGSTGELF

v_gene: TRBV28
CDR3aa: ASSPLLLTGGNTEAF

v_gene: TRBV7-4
CDR3aa: ASSLERGLHQPQH

v_gene: TRBV5-5
CDR3aa: ASSFASGGETQY

v_gene: TRBV6-5
CDR3aa: ASTRTGKSEAF

v_gene: TRBV7-6
CDR3aa: ASSPAATSGASRNNEQF

v_gene: TRBV27
CDR3aa: ASSPGVDEQY

v_gene: TRBV7-2
CDR3aa: ASSIGKPTDTQY

v_gene: TRBV19
CDR3aa: ASSMEAQPQH

v_gene: TRBV6-4
CDR3aa: ASSDSKGVVTTGETQY

v_gene: TRBV11-2
CDR3aa: ASSLAGAHNEQF

v_gene: TRBV7-7
CDR3aa: ASSLLAGDTQY

v_gene: TRBV4-1
CDR3aa: ASSQEQTNTGELF